These T cell receptor beta chains were read from a single sample in a study of CD4+ T cells in melanoma. Clones were sequenced by immunoSEQ multiplex PCR, and TCRdb holds only the in-frame ones, with some missing. Seen here are 15,000 or so clones, under 80% observed once, and the top ten hold 15% to 19%. Sequenced material: cells from a culture (not recorded whether cultured in vitro). The receptors were sampled from a human donor with melanoma. CDR3s include the opening cysteine and the closing phenylalanine or tryptophan. The D gene is left open where the match is weak. A row's size may be missing; if present it is once, few, many or a size class.

clone size | J gene | V gene | D gene | CDR3 protein | CDR3 DNA
few | TRBJ2-7 | TRBV10-1 | - | CASSDRPRGEQYF | TGCGCCAGCAGTGACAGGCCGCGCGGCGAGCAGTACTTC
- | TRBJ2-3 | TRBV6-6 | - | CASSYPGLNTQYF | TGTGCCAGCAGTTACCCGGGTCTGAATACGCAGTATTTT
few | TRBJ1-6 | TRBV19 | - | CASSISGYNSPLHF | TGTGCCAGTAGCATCTCTGGGTATAATTCACCCCTCCACTTT
few | TRBJ1-2 | TRBV2 | TRBD1 | CASAKTGGGYTF | TGTGCCAGCGCTAAGACAGGGGGCGGCTACACCTTC
- | TRBJ1-1 | TRBV7-8 | - | CASSVTVNTEAFF | TGTGCCAGCAGCGTGACGGTGAACACTGAAGCTTTCTTT
- | TRBJ2-1 | TRBV10-3 | - | CAISEQAGYNEQFF | TGTGCCATCAGTGAGCAAGCAGGATACAATGAGCAGTTCTTC
- | TRBJ2-1 | TRBV18 | TRBD2 | CASSPPIWTSGVVNEQFF | TGTGCCAGCTCACCACCAATCTGGACTAGCGGGGTGGTCAATGAGCAGTTCTTC
- | TRBJ2-5 | TRBV7-2 | - | CASSLASAATPGTQYF | TGTGCCAGCAGCTTAGCGTCAGCGGCTACACCGGGGACCCAGTACTTC
- | TRBJ2-1 | TRBV5-5 | - | CASSSLGILGNEQFF | TGTGCCAGCAGCTCTCTAGGAATATTGGGCAATGAGCAGTTCTTC
few | TRBJ1-1 | TRBV4-1 | - | CASSQEAGSTEAFF | TGCGCCAGCAGCCAAGAGGCGGGGAGCACTGAAGCTTTCTTT
- | TRBJ2-3 | TRBV19 | TRBD1 | CASRDRATDTQYF | TGTGCCAGTCGGGACAGGGCTACAGATACGCAGTATTTT
- | TRBJ1-1 | TRBV19 | - | CASSIRARQNTEAFF | TGTGCCAGTAGTATAAGGGCAAGACAGAACACTGAAGCTTTCTTT
few | TRBJ2-1 | TRBV7-3 | - | CASSLARTDNEQFF | TGTGCCAGCAGCCTGGCACGGACGGACAATGAGCAGTTCTTC
- | TRBJ1-1 | TRBV2 | - | CASSKSGTQDEAFF | TGTGCCAGCAGTAAATCCGGGACGCAGGATGAAGCTTTCTTT
- | TRBJ2-7 | TRBV2 | - | CASSRYEQYF | TGTGCCAGCAGCCGTTACGAGCAGTACTTC
once | TRBJ2-3 | TRBV30 | TRBD1 | CAWSNRGRTDTQYF | TGTGCCTGGTCGAACAGGGGGCGGACAGATACGCAGTATTTT
- | TRBJ2-3 | TRBV7-8 | - | CASSLMTRSSTDTQYF | TGTGCCAGCAGCTTAATGACCAGATCTAGCACAGATACGCAGTATTTT
- | TRBJ1-1 | TRBV4-1 | - | CASSQDRGTRNTEAFF | TGCGCCAGCAGCCAAGATAGGGGAACCAGGAACACTGAAGCTTTCTTT
few | TRBJ2-5 | TRBV2 | TRBD1 | CASGPRQGQETQYF | TGTGCCAGCGGACCCAGACAGGGTCAAGAGACCCAGTACTTC
- | TRBJ2-7 | TRBV11-1 | - | CASSSLGAGRYEQYF | TGTGCCAGCAGCTCCCTTGGGGCAGGGAGGTACGAGCAGTACTTC
- | TRBJ2-7 | TRBV5-1 | - | CASSPTSLDWDYEQYF | TGCGCCAGCAGCCCCACGTCACTCGACTGGGACTACGAGCAGTACTTC
- | TRBJ1-1 | TRBV9 | - | CASSVVHTGDTEAFF | TGTGCCAGCAGCGTAGTTCATACGGGAGACACTGAAGCTTTCTTT
- | TRBJ2-3 | TRBV11-1 | - | CASSLTDTQYF | TGTGCCAGCAGCTTGACAGATACGCAGTATTTT
- | TRBJ1-5 | TRBV4-2 | TRBD1 | CASSLGQGQPQHF | TGTGCCAGCAGCTTGGGACAGGGTCAGCCCCAGCATTTT
- | TRBJ2-7 | TRBV4-1 | - | CASSPSPGTDSYEQYF | TGCGCCAGCAGCCCCTCCCCCGGGACTGATTCCTACGAGCAGTACTTC
few | TRBJ1-6 | TRBV5-6 | - | CASSFFSLGYHSPLHF | TGTGCCAGCAGCTTTTTTTCCCTTGGATATCATTCACCCCTCCACTTT
- | TRBJ1-5 | TRBV5-4 | - | CASSQEGNQPQHF | TGTGCCAGCAGCCAAGAGGGCAATCAGCCCCAGCATTTT
few | TRBJ1-1 | TRBV20-1 | - | CSARVAGKAFF | TGCAGTGCTAGAGTGGCGGGCAAAGCTTTCTTT
- | TRBJ1-5 | TRBV4-1 | - | CASSQGSRDRPQHF | TGCGCCAGCAGCCAAGGATCGCGAGATCGGCCCCAGCATTTT
- | TRBJ2-7 | TRBV4-2 | - | CASSRAVGGTGTEGEQYF | TGTGCCAGCAGCCGTGCTGTTGGTGGAACAGGGACGGAAGGGGAGCAGTACTTC
- | TRBJ2-7 | TRBV7-7 | - | CASSRGGAYEQYF | TGTGCTAGCAGCCGCGGCGGGGCATACGAGCAGTACTTC
- | TRBJ2-3 | TRBV5-4 | - | CASSQLTGTSTDTQYF | TGTGCCAGCAGCCAACTCACGGGTACTAGCACAGATACGCAGTATTTT
- | TRBJ2-7 | TRBV4-2 | - | CASSLVGGYPEQYF | TGTGCCAGCAGCTTAGTTGGAGGGTATCCCGAGCAGTACTTC
few | TRBJ1-1 | TRBV30 | - | CAWMRGTEAFF | TGTGCCTGGATGAGGGGCACTGAAGCTTTCTTT
few | TRBJ2-5 | TRBV7-9 | TRBD1 | CASSLARPTGSVETQYF | TGTGCCAGCAGCTTAGCTCGGCCGACAGGGTCAGTTGAGACCCAGTACTTC
- | TRBJ2-7 | TRBV6-6 | - | CASRNGGSYEQYF | TGTGCCAGCAGGAACGGAGGATCCTACGAGCAGTACTTC
- | TRBJ2-1 | TRBV2 | - | CASSDRGRGHNEQFF | TGTGCCAGCAGTGACCGGGGGCGGGGGCACAATGAGCAGTTCTTC
- | TRBJ2-7 | TRBV7-9 | TRBD1 | CASSLVRLTPGQAPYEQYF | TGTGCCAGCAGCTTAGTCCGATTGACCCCGGGACAGGCACCCTACGAGCAGTACTTC
few | TRBJ1-1 | TRBV30 | - | CAWTDTGQAGTEAFF | TGTGCCTGGACCGATACAGGGCAGGCGGGCACTGAAGCTTTCTTT
- | TRBJ2-3 | TRBV7-3 | TRBD2 | CASSLPTSGGAVDTQYF | TGTGCCAGCAGCCTCCCGACTAGCGGGGGGGCAGTAGATACGCAGTATTTT
- | TRBJ2-7 | TRBV7-9 | TRBD1 | CASSPTGNSYEQYF | TGTGCCAGCAGCCCGACAGGGAATTCCTACGAGCAGTACTTC
- | TRBJ2-6 | TRBV6-1 | - | CASSGWRAGANVLTF | TGTGCCAGCAGTGGATGGCGCGCTGGGGCCAACGTCCTGACTTTC
- | TRBJ2-1 | TRBV30 | - | CAWSVLSGFNEQFF | TGTGCCTGGAGTGTACTAAGCGGATTCAATGAGCAGTTCTTC
- | TRBJ2-1 | TRBV19 | - | CASTPQGGKQFF | TGTGCCAGTACCCCCCAAGGAGGCAAGCAGTTCTTC
- | TRBJ1-5 | TRBV6-1 | - | CASSLGGSHQHF | TGTGCCAGCAGTCTTGGGGGGAGTCACCAGCATTTT
once | TRBJ2-7 | TRBV7-8 | - | CASSWDRVGEQYF | TGTGCCAGCAGCTGGGACCGTGTGGGCGAGCAGTACTTC
few | TRBJ1-4 | TRBV18 | - | CASSPMRVGNEKLFF | TGTGCCAGCTCGCCAATGCGAGTAGGTAATGAAAAACTGTTTTTT
medium-sized | TRBJ1-1 | TRBV5-1 | TRBD1 | CASSTGQGSNTEAFF | TGCGCCAGCAGCACAGGACAGGGTTCCAACACTGAAGCTTTCTTT
- | TRBJ2-3 | TRBV5-1 | - | CASSSGVVTDTQYF | TGCGCCAGCAGCTCGGGGGTGGTCACAGATACGCAGTATTTT
- | TRBJ2-2 | TRBV11-2 | - | CASSSLDDTGELFF | TGTGCCAGCAGCTCATTGGATGACACCGGGGAGCTGTTTTTT
- | TRBJ1-2 | TRBV11-2 | - | CASSLSRLQTNYGYTF | TGTGCCAGCAGCTTAAGCAGACTCCAAACTAACTATGGCTACACCTTC
- | TRBJ1-2 | TRBV18 | - | CASSPPTTARRSTGYTF | TGTGCCAGCTCACCACCGACCACAGCGCGACGGAGTACTGGCTACACCTTC
- | TRBJ2-6 | TRBV18 | - | CASSPDLGISGANVLTF | TGTGCCAGCTCACCCGATTTGGGAATCTCTGGGGCCAACGTCCTGACTTTC
few | TRBJ1-5 | TRBV30 | - | CAWSGGADNQPQHF | TGTGCCTGGAGTGGGGGGGCGGACAATCAGCCCCAGCATTTT
- | TRBJ1-2 | TRBV4-2 | - | CASSSLRENYGYTF | TGTGCCAGCAGCTCCCTTAGGGAGAACTATGGCTACACCTTC